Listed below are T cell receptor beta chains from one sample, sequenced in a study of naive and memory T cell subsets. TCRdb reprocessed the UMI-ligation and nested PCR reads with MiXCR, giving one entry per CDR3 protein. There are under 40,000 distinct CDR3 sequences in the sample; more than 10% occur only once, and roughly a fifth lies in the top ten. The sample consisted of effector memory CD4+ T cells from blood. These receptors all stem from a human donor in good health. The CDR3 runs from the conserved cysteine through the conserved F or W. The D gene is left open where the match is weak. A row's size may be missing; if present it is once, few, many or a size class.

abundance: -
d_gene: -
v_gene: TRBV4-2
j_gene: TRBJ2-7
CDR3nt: TGTGCCAGCAGCCAAGCCGGCAGGGGTTCCTACGAGCAGTACTTC
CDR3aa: CASSQAGRGSYEQYF

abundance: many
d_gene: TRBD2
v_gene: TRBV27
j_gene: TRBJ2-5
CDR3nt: TGTGCCAGCCGTTGGCGGGGGTCCGGGGAGACCCAGTACTTC
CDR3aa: CASRWRGSGETQYF

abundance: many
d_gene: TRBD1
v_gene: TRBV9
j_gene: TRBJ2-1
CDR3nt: TGTGCCAGCAGCGTATTGGGGACAGGGGTTTACAATGAGCAGTTCTTC
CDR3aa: CASSVLGTGVYNEQFF

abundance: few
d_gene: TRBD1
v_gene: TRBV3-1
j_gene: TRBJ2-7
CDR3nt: TGTGCCAGCAGCCGGGACAGGGGGCGCCTATTCTTC
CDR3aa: CASSRDRGRLFF

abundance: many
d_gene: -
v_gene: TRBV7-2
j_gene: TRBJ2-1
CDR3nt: TGTGCCAGCAGCTTGATCACAGGGAATGAGCAGTTCTTC
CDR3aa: CASSLITGNEQFF

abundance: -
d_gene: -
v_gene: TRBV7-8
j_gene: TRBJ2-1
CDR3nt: TGTGCCAGCAGCTCCCTACTTCAGGGGGGCCAGTTATTC
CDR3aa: CASSSLLQGGQLF

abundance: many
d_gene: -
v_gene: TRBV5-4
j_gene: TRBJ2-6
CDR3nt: TGTGCCAGCAGCTTGAGCAGGATCTCTGGGGCCAACGTCCTGACTTTC
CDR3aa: CASSLSRISGANVLTF

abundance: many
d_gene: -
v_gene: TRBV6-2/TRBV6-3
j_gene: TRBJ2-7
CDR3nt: TGTGCCAGCAGTGGGGACGCGTACTACTCCTACGAGCAGTACTTC
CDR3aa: CASSGDAYYSYEQYF

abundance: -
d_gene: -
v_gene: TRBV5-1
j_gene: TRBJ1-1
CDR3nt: TGCGCCAGCACGTTGGGGAGTAACACTGAAGCTTTCTTT
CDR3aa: CASTLGSNTEAFF

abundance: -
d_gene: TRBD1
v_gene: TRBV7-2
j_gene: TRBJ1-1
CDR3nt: TGTGCCAGCAGCTGGACAGGGGCAAACACTGAAGCTTTCTTT
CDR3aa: CASSWTGANTEAFF

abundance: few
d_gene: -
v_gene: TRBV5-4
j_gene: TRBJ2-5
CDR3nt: TGTGCCAGCAGCTTTAAAGCGCCCCAAGAGACCCAGTACTTC
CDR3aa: CASSFKAPQETQYF

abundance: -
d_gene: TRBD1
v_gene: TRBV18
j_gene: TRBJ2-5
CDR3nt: TGTGCCAGCTCACCAAAGACACCGGGACAGACACGGGAGACCCAGTACTTC
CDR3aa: CASSPKTPGQTRETQYF

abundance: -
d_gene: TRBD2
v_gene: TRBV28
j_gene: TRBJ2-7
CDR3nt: TGTGCCAGCAACCATCTAGCGGGGACCTACGAGCAGTACTTC
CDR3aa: CASNHLAGTYEQYF

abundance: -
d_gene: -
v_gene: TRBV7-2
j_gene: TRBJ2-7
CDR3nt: TGTGCCAGCAGCTTAGCGCCTGGTACCTACGAGCAGTACTTC
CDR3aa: CASSLAPGTYEQYF

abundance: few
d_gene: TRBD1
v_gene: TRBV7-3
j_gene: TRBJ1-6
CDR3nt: TGTGCCAGCAGCTCCAACAGGGGTGCCTCACCCCTCCACTTT
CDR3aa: CASSSNRGASPLHF

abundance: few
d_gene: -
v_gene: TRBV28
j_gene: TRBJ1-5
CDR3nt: TGTGCCACCCGGGAGGGGACAAATCAGCCCCAGCATTTT
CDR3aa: CATREGTNQPQHF

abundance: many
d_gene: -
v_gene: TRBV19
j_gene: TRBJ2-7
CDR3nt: TGTGCCAGTAGTATGTGGGAGAGCTCCTACGAGCAGTACTTC
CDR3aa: CASSMWESSYEQYF

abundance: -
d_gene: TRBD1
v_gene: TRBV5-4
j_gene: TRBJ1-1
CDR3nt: TGTGCCACCCGGGACAGGGTATCTTTGAACACTGAAGCTTTCTTT
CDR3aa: CATRDRVSLNTEAFF

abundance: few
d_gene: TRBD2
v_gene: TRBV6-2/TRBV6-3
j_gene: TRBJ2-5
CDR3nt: TGTGCCAGCACCCCGGGACTAGCGGGAGAAGAGACCCAGTACTTC
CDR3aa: CASTPGLAGEETQYF

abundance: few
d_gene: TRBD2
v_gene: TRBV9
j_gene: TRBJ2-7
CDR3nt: TGTGCCAGCAGCCCCACAGCGGGAGGGCGTTCTGCCGAGCAGTACTTC
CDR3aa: CASSPTAGGRSAEQYF

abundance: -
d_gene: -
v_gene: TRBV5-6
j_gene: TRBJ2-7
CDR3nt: TGTGCCAGCAGGCCTGGGCACAGGGTGGACTACGAGCAGTACTTC
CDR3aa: CASRPGHRVDYEQYF

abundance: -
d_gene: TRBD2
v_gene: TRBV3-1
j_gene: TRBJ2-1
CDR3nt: TGTGCCAGCAGCCAAGAGGGACTAGCGGGAGTGGAATTC
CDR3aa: CASSQEGLAGVEF

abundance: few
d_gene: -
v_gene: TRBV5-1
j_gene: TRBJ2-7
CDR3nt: TGCGCCAGCAGCCGGGACGTTTTCTACGAGCAGTACTTC
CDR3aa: CASSRDVFYEQYF

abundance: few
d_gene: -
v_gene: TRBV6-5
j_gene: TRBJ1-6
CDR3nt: TGTGCCAGCAGTCCTAATAATTCACCCCTCCACTTT
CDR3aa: CASSPNNSPLHF

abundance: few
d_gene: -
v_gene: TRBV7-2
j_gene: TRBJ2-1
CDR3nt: TGTGCCAGCAGCGCGGGACGGAGCTCCTACAATGAGCAGTTCTTC
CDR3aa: CASSAGRSSYNEQFF

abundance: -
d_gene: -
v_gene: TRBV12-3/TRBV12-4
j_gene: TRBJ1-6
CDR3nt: TGTGCCAGCACCTGGCAGGACCTCCGACCCCTCCACTTT
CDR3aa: CASTWQDLRPLHF